The present T cell receptor (beta chain) was sequenced within a study of post-analysis software for immune sequencing data. About the study: Clinical courses comprised relapsing-remitting, secondary progressive and progressive-relapsing multiple sclerosis. Whole-study results and caveats: Relative to controls, patients had 4 or 5 TRBV segments at higher frequency, with TRBV5-6, TRBV5-1 and TRBV20-1 among these.

Points on this clonotype: Its target is unknown.

TCR beta libraries were prepared from cDNA with unique molecular identifiers. Some 500,000 cDNA molecules were obtained from roughly 1.1 to 9.2 million T cells. TCRdb re-analysed the PCR reads in MiXCR, keeping a single row per CDR3 protein. Among around 400,000 distinct CDR3 sequences listed, approximately 38% were seen once. This CDR3 has 11 amino acids. Trimming removed 3 bases at V and 5 bases at J, with 5 bases between. The germline V gene has CDR1 SGHRS and CDR2 YFSETQ. The receptor comes from a girl between 10 and 17 years old with multiple sclerosis. This sequence joins TRBV5-1 and TRBJ2-5; D is unclear. The source material was blood. This CDR3 is CASSWKETQYF. CDR3 sequence (DNA): TGCGCCAGCAGCTGGAAGGAGACCCAGTACTTC. The full variable domain, its missing parts supplied by reference TRBV5-1 and TRBJ2-5, is KAGVTQTPRYLIKTRGQQVTLSCSPISGHRSVSWYQQTPGQGLQFLFEYFSETQRNKGNFPGRFSGRQFSNSRSEMNVSTLELGDSALYLCASSWKETQYFGPGTRLLVL.